This T cell receptor beta chain was found in a study of blood T cell repertoires in COVID-19. Study-level information: There were acute and convalescent COVID-19 samples, and they came from the United States, Italy and Spain. Nucleic acid was either cDNA or gDNA, and it came from T cells, B-cell-depleted T cells, or PBMCs.

Some clones are missing from TCRdb's copy, which holds only in-frame ones; the method was immunoSEQ multiplex PCR. The table shows 380,000 or so clones, with roughly four fifths occurring only once. The CDR3 runs to 15 residues. Germline V gene lookup returns CDR1 SQVTM and CDR2 ANQGSEA. V was clipped by 1 base and J by 0 bases, with 9 bases between them. The TCR sequence derives from a human donor with acute or convalescent COVID-19. The donor label of this sample is uncertain. The source material was peripheral blood. The chain employs TRBV29-1 and TRBJ2-2; D gene uncertain. CDR3 in amino acids: CSVEVPQTNTGELFF. The DNA for the CDR3 is TGCAGCGTTGAAGTGCCCCAGACGAACACCGGGGAGCTGTTTTTT.